This T cell receptor beta chain was retrieved from a study of T cell responses to AZD1222 COVID-19 vaccine. The study, taken as a whole, reports: Spike-specific TCR breadth and depth rose after two AZD1222 doses.

Deletions cut 1 base from V and 8 bases from J, with 6 bases between. This CDR3 has 12 amino acids. Germline lookup yields CDR1 LGHNA and CDR2 YNFKEQ. On this clone itself: The antigen remains undetermined.

This table comes from immunoSEQ multiplex PCR, and its TCRdb copy is limited to in-frame clones, with some not included. The sample records about 120,000 clones, more than 70% being singletons. The material sequenced was peripheral blood, taken 28 days after the second AZD1222 dose. The sequence derives from an adult who received the AZD1222 COVID-19 vaccine. This chain joins TRBV4-2 and TRBJ2-1; D gene ambiguous. The CDR3 DNA sequence: TGTGCCAGCAGCCAAGTAGGTGATGAGCAGTTCTTC. Its translation: CASSQVGDEQFF.